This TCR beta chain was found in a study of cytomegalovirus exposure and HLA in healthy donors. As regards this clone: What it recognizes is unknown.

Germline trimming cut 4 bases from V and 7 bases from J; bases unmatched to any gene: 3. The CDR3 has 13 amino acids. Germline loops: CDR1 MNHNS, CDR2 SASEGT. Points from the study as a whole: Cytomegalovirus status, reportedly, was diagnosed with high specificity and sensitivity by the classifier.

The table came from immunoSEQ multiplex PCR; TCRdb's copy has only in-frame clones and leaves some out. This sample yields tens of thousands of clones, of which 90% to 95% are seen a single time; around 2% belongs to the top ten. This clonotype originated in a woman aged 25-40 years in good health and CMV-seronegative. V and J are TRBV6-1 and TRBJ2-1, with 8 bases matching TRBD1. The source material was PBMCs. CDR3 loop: CASSGRTGNEQFF. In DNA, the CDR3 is TGTGCCAGCAGTGGCCGGACAGGGAATGAGCAGTTCTTC.